Listed below are T cell receptor beta chains from one sample, sequenced in a study of blood T cell repertoires in COVID-19. Profiling relied on immunoSEQ multiplex PCR, and the TCRdb table lists in-frame clones only, not all of them. The data show a few hundred thousand clones, over 80% seen once. Sequenced input: PBMCs or T cells enriched from blood (not recorded which). The receptors originated from a human donor in a cohort exposed to, infected with or recovered from COVID-19 (not recorded which). The donor label of this sample is uncertain. CDR3s leave out the opening cysteine and the closing phenylalanine or tryptophan.

TRBJ2-1 TRBV19 ASSIDSGQKNNEQF
TRBJ2-4 TRBV27 ASSSPLAGGPSKNIQY
TRBJ2-1 TRBV4-2 ASSQGGENNEQF
TRBJ2-7 TRBV6-5 ASLGLTSSYEQY
TRBJ2-2 TRBV12-3/TRBV12-4 ASTNKVTGELF
TRBJ1-2 TRBV4-1 ASSQVLGGGREDNGYT
TRBJ2-3 TRBV11-2 ATSSGVTDTQY
TRBJ2-1 TRBV5-1 ASSLDGTGRNEQF
TRBJ1-6 TRBV5-4 ASSYQSPTSPLH
TRBJ1-4 TRBV2 AGGQGGTNEKLF
TRBJ1-5 TRBV1 TSSQDLTTGRWRLNNQPQH
TRBJ1-2 TRBV27 ASSLRGTGYGYT
TRBJ2-1 TRBV14 ASSSRTSGGTI
TRBJ2-1 TRBV10-1 ASSESWTSGGPSYNEQF
TRBJ2-1 TRBV3-1/TRBV3-2 ASSQESSGRELDNEQF
TRBJ1-2 TRBV3-1/TRBV3-2 ASSHGRGYGYT
TRBJ2-1 TRBV27 ASSLWTGDGEQF
TRBJ2-5 TRBV19 ASSPRDRDEETQY
TRBJ2-4 TRBV9 ASSPRDRPAHPQY
TRBJ1-2 TRBV21-1 ASSVRDRLRYGYT
TRBJ2-1 TRBV6-5 ASRRLGYNEQF
TRBJ2-7 TRBV13 ASSLGSQNSYEQY
TRBJ1-6 TRBV28 ASRAADNSPLH
TRBJ2-1 TRBV5-1 ASSSRLAGGMSNEQF
TRBJ2-3 TRBV10-3 AISGPTSKDTQY
TRBJ1-6 TRBV5-1 ASSLAFSQGSPLH
TRBJ2-3 TRBV5-1 ASSLGDLQKDTQY
TRBJ2-2 TRBV6-6 ASSYFDSRNTGELF
TRBJ1-2 TRBV6-2/TRBV6-3 ASSYEAGGYYGYT
TRBJ1-2 TRBV9 ASSAQGVYGYT
TRBJ2-7 TRBV7-4 ASSLVFRGAENSYEQY
TRBJ1-4 TRBV2 ASSGQDSNEKLF
TRBJ2-1 TRBV27 ASSLIEGGHEQF
TRBJ2-3 TRBV10-3 AITNGDTQY
TRBJ1-2 TRBV3-1/TRBV3-2 ASSQRAGGTGGYT
TRBJ1-1 TRBV7-3 ASSPGTGDRAF
TRBJ1-3 TRBV11-2 ASSLGSRQYFGNTIY
TRBJ1-3 TRBV30 ALGQGPGNTIY
TRBJ2-7 TRBV24-1 ATSRLAGKTYEQY
TRBJ1-4 TRBV2 ASTLDRGNEKLF
TRBJ1-2 TRBV6-5 ASSYRTGGDYGYT
TRBJ2-2 TRBV7-8 ASSSTGGSNTGELF
TRBJ2-7 TRBV18 ASSPLEGAAKEQY
TRBJ2-5 TRBV28 ASSSGGVETQY
TRBJ1-1 TRBV30 AWSPSAGTEAF
TRBJ2-3 TRBV27 ASSRVVRDTQY
TRBJ2-2 TRBV9 ASSVETGLAGFGELF
TRBJ1-1 TRBV10-3 AISESGGGGVNTEAF
TRBJ1-1 TRBV10-3 AIHRGTDDEAF
TRBJ2-3 TRBV24-1 ATSDLRGETDTQY
TRBJ1-1 TRBV7-2 ASSLRMLTEAF
TRBJ1-6 TRBV19 ASSDSQGARNSPLH
TRBJ2-5 TRBV5-1 ASSERTSGARTQY
TRBJ2-7 TRBV5-1 ASSPSHRGDEQY